Below, one T cell receptor beta chain is given with its context. Between the trimmed V and J ends, which lost 0 bases and 0 bases, there was a span of 9 bases. This CDR3 has 17 amino acids. The germline V gene encodes CDR1 LGHDT and CDR2 YNNKEL (reference sequence). The data are from a study of blood T cell repertoires in COVID-19. Study as a whole: The origin of the acute and convalescent COVID-19 samples was the United States, Italy and Spain. From T cells, B-cell-depleted T cells, or PBMCs came the material, which was cDNA or gDNA.

Under the authors' procedure: The assay estimated nucleated cells by amplifying reference gene primers. Sequencing was performed with immunoSEQ multiplex PCR; in TCRdb, only in-frame clones are kept and a portion is missing. Clonal size and the V and J genes are those of that table, whereas D and trimming came from the DNA. Of 250,000 to 300,000 clones in the sample, roughly 90% were seen once. This receptor was identified in a woman aged 60-70 years with acute or convalescent COVID-19. Sequencing was carried out using peripheral blood. This sequence joins TRBV3-1 (or the pseudogene TRBV3-2) and TRBJ1-6; D not resolved. The CDR3 reads CASSQDPQSSYNSPLHF. CDR3 sequence (DNA): TGTGCCAGCAGCCAAGATCCACAGAGCTCCTATAATTCACCCCTCCACTTT.